This T cell receptor beta chain was sequenced in a study of OX40 agonist ivuxolimab in advanced cancers. Turning to the study itself: Each dose-escalation patient presented with hepatocellular carcinoma, melanoma, renal cell or head and neck cancer. Whole-study results and caveats: The 0.1-3.0 mg/kg partial responders had among the lowest clonal expansion. Antigen specificity remained undetermined for the expanded peripheral T cells. Relative to CD4+ cells, CD8+ T cells on average had more expanded clones.

Using immunoSEQ multiplex PCR, the repertoire was profiled, and TCRdb retains in-frame clones only, with some absent. The repertoire consists of some 50,000 clones, with almost 80% occurring once and the leading ten covering 7.9%. This clone was detected only once. Its specificity is not known. V lost 1 base and J 5 bases, leaving 8 bases between the germline ends. Germline values: CDR1 SGHTA, CDR2 FQGNSA. The CDR3 consists of 13 residues. The sequence derives from an adult with an advanced solid tumor such as melanoma, head and neck, liver or kidney cancer. The rearrangement uses TRBV7-2 and TRBJ1-2; D ambiguous. The sequencing here drew on CD4+ or CD8+ T cells sorted from blood, taken in a trial of the OX40 agonist ivuxolimab. CDR3 sequence: CASSLDSLYGYTF. The CDR3 coding sequence is TGTGCCAGCAGCTTAGACAGCCTATATGGCTACACCTTC. Variable domain in full (rest from reference TRBV7-2 and TRBJ1-2): GAGVSQSPSNKVTEKGKDVELRCDPISGHTALYWYRQSLGQGLEFLIYFQGNSAPDKSGLPSDRFSAERTGGSVSTLTIQRTQQEDSAVYLCASSLDSLYGYTFGSGTRLTVV.